The 28 T cell receptor beta chains reported below all come from one sample, sequenced in a study of T cells in women clearing cervical HPV infection. Produced via immunoSEQ multiplex PCR; TCRdb's table is partial and in-frame only. The sample includes about 24,000 clones. Sequencing input: blood buffy coat. These receptors all come from a woman aged 18 to 75 with a cervical HPV16 infection that either progressed to CIN3+ or cleared (not recorded which).

About this clone: The junction differs from germline at one of its ends, possibly a read error. The read stops 3 residues short of the end of the CDR3; the missing end is completed from the germline J gene. Other DNA sequences in the sample encode the same CDR3. The V and J genes are TRBV5-6 and TRBJ1-3, with 7 bases identical to TRBD1. This CDR3 spans 15 amino acids. Germline V CDR1 and CDR2: SGHDT, YYEEEE. Partial CDR3 DNA: TGTGCCAGCAGCTTTGACAGGGCCCCTGGAAACACA. Its protein is CASSFDRAPGNT. In full, the CDR3 reads CASSFDRAPGNTIYF.

A word on this clone: Coverage ceases 3 residues before the CDR3 finishes, and the germline J gene fills in the end. The J gene is TRBJ1-1, the V gene TRBV5-4; D is ambiguous. V dropped 0 bases and J dropped 0 bases, with 12 bases sitting between them. The germline V gene has CDR1 SGHNT and CDR2 YYREEE (reference sequence). The CDR3 extends over 16 amino acids. The CDR3 region is CASSLDSSPMNTEAFF. The DNA read from the CDR3 is TGTGCCAGCAGCTTGGATAGTAGTCCCATGAACACTGAA.

A remark on this clone: The read finishes 3 residues shy of the CDR3 end, and the germline J gene is used to complete it. The genes are TRBV12-3 or TRBV12-4 and TRBJ2-3; 9 bases are a match to TRBD2. The CDR3 has 15 residues. The ends lost 5 bases at V and 3 bases at J; junction bases unmatched: 6. The DNA read from the CDR3 is TGTGCCAGCAGTCTTAGCGGGAGAAGTACAGATACG. It is translated as CASSLSGRSTDT. The entire CDR3 protein is CASSLSGRSTDTQYF.

This clone is called medium-sized (0.01 to 0.1%) based on its frequency. The read stops 3 residues short of the end of the CDR3; the missing end is completed from the germline J gene. J is TRBJ1-4 and V is TRBV2, with D tentatively TRBD1 (5 bases). CDR1 SNHLY and CDR2 FYNNEI come from the germline V gene. The CDR3 extends over 13 amino acids. The DNA read from the CDR3 is TGTGCCAGCAGTGAATGGGGGGGGGTGAAA. Its protein is CASSEWGGVK. The CDR3 reads in full as CASSEWGGVKLFF.

With respect to this clone: Sequencing ends 3 residues short of the CDR3 end; the germline J gene provides the rest. The chain uses TRBV30 and TRBJ2-7; TRBD2 matches 14 bases. Germline CDR1 GTSNPN, CDR2 SVGIG (reference sequence). The CDR3 loop spans 18 amino acids. V shed 3 bases, J shed 3 bases, and the junction held 13 bases outside the gene matches. The CDR3 sequence: CAWRIRLAGGPSDYEQYF. CDR3 DNA (partial): TGTGCCTGGAGGATTCGACTAGCGGGAGGGCCGTCCGACTACGAG.

As to this clone: The CDR3 is cut off 3 residues early in the read; its end comes from the germline J gene. The chain couples TRBV19 to TRBJ2-7; a possible D gene is TRBD1 (5 bases). The ends were cut back, 6 bases at V and 4 bases at J, with 13 bases in the middle. Germline-derived CDR1 and CDR2 are LNHDA and SQIVND (reference sequence). This CDR3 is built from 13 residues. CDR3 amino acids: CASSTGRSYEQYF. CDR3 DNA (partial): TGTGCCAGTAGCACAGGACGGTCATACGAG.

As to this clone: Read sequence stops 3 residues before the CDR3 end, and the germline J gene provides the missing end. This chain connects TRBV19 to TRBJ1-1, with 9 bases aligning to TRBD1. The V gene's germline CDR1 is LNHDA and CDR2 SQIVND (reference sequence). After removal of 5 bases from V and 5 bases from J, the junction contained 18 bases not matched to a gene. This CDR3 has 18 amino acids. The DNA read from the CDR3 is TGTGCCAGTAGTCCTCTACAGGGGGCGGTTTTTCGTTCGACTGAA. Translation: CASSPLQGAVFRSTE. The CDR3 in its entirety is CASSPLQGAVFRSTEAFF.

About this clone itself: The read gets to within 3 residues of the CDR3 end, and the germline J gene fills in the rest. This chain connects TRBV29-1 to TRBJ1-2; TRBD1 agrees at 8 bases. CDR1 and CDR2 from the germline V gene are SQVTM and ANQGSEA. V trimming: 5 bases; J trimming: 2 bases; junction bases outside the gene matches: 4. This CDR3 contains 13 residues. CDR3 DNA, as far as it was read: TGCAGCGTTTACAGGGGGGGGAACTATGGC. Translation gives CSVYRGGNYG. The full CDR3 sequence reads CSVYRGGNYGYTF.

Remarks on this clone: The CDR3 extends 3 residues past the end of the read, so its final part is completed from the germline J gene. The chain uses TRBV28 and TRBJ1-1, with D hard to call. The V gene lost 4 bases and the J gene lost 1 base, with 7 bases spanning the gap. CDR3 length: 13 residues. Per the germline V gene, CDR1 is MDHEN and CDR2 is SYDVKM. The CDR3: CASSSSPNTEAFF. The CDR3 DNA, read in part, is TGTGCCAGCAGTTCTTCCCCGAACACTGAA.

Comments on this clone: The read comes to an end 3 residues before the CDR3 does, leaving the germline J gene to fill in the end. This chain uses TRBV18 with TRBJ2-7, with D perhaps TRBD1 or TRBD2 (7 bases each). The V gene lost 2 bases and the J gene lost 4 bases, with 15 bases spanning the gap. The germline V gene has CDR1 KGHSH and CDR2 LQKENI. This CDR3 has 15 amino acids. The CDR3 bases that were read are TGTGCCAGCTCACCAAGACAGGGAGGGGTGTACGAG. Its translation is CASSPRQGGVYE. The complete CDR3 protein is CASSPRQGGVYEQYF.

With regard to this clone: Read data end 3 residues before the CDR3 end; the end is taken from the germline J gene. This sequence joins TRBV6-7 and TRBJ2-7; 9 bases map to TRBD1. TRBV6-7 is marked as an open reading frame, function uncertain. The trim removed 7 bases at V and 3 bases at J, leaving 10 bases unmatched. The CDR3 runs to 15 residues. The sequenced part of the CDR3 DNA is TGTGCCAGCAATCTCCTGGACAGGGGTGGCTACGAG. The encoded protein is CASNLLDRGGYE. The whole CDR3 protein reads CASNLLDRGGYEQYF.

Worth noting for this clone: The sequenced fragment ends 3 residues before the CDR3 boundary, so the rest is inferred from the germline J gene. This chain links TRBV2 with TRBJ2-2; no clear D. CDR3 length: 14 amino acids. V lost 0 bases and J lost 3, with 5 bases in between. Per the germline V gene, CDR1 is SNHLY and CDR2 is FYNNEI. The part of the CDR3 DNA that was read is TGTGCCAGCAGTGAAGCCCGGGACACCGGGGAG. Its translation: CASSEARDTGE. The entire CDR3 is CASSEARDTGELFF.

Notes on this clone: From the germline J gene comes the end of the CDR3, since the read stops 3 residues before it. This chain connects TRBV11-2 to TRBJ2-3; TRBD1 might be the D (6 bases). CDR3 length: 15 amino acids. V gave up 5 bases and J gave up 0 bases, with 12 bases separating them. The germline V gene has CDR1 SGHAT and CDR2 FQNNGV. CDR3 DNA (partial): TGTGCCAGCAGCCCAGGACAGCCTAGCACAGATACG. This translates into CASSPGQPSTDT. The full CDR3 sequence reads CASSPGQPSTDTQYF.

Judged by frequency, this clone is medium-sized. Sequencing ends 3 residues short of the CDR3 end; the germline J gene provides the rest. The chain recombines TRBV5-1 with TRBJ1-4; TRBD1 matches at 10 bases. The J segment lost 6 bases and the V segment lost 3 bases, leaving 2 bases of the junction unmatched. This CDR3 is 14 amino acids long. Germline CDR1 is SGHRS and CDR2 is YFSETQ. CDR3 protein: CASSYGTGDEKLFF. The CDR3 bases that were read are TGCGCCAGCAGCTACGGGACAGGGGATGAAAAA.

To note about this clone: The CDR3 end falls 3 residues outside the read, so it is completed with the germline J gene. The chain joins TRBV30 to TRBJ1-2; D is uncertain. This CDR3 spans 13 amino acids. V lost 0 bases and J 2 bases, leaving 7 bases between the germline ends. The germline V gene encodes CDR1 GTSNPN and CDR2 SVGIG (reference sequence). The CDR3 spells CAWSVGSNYGYTF. Incomplete CDR3 DNA: TGTGCCTGGAGTGTAGGGTCCAACTATGGC.

Points on this clone: From the germline J gene comes the end of the CDR3, since the read stops 3 residues before it. The J gene is TRBJ2-5, the V gene TRBV12-3 or TRBV12-4; TRBD1 matches at 11 bases. CDR3 size: 16 residues. The V and J ends lost 6 bases and 2 bases, in that order; junction bases with no gene match: 8. The CDR3 loop reads CASRLGTGGTQETQYF. The covered CDR3 bases are TGTGCCAGCAGGCTGGGGACAGGGGGAACACAAGAGACC.

For this clone: The CDR3 end lies 3 residues beyond the end of the read and is filled in from the germline J gene. The gene calls are TRBV7-8 and TRBJ2-3; the D gene is possibly TRBD2 (5 bases). This CDR3 contains 14 residues. V was clipped by 3 bases and J by 6 bases, with 13 bases between them. The germline CDR1 and CDR2 sequences are SGHVS and FQNEAQ. CDR3 region: CASSFTRGTDTQYF. CDR3 bases read: TGTGCCAGCAGCTTTACTCGGGGAACCGATACG.

On this clone: The read stops 3 residues short of the end of the CDR3; the missing end is completed from the germline J gene. The rearrangement links TRBV2 to TRBJ2-7, with 7 nucleotides matching TRBD2. The CDR3 consists of 15 residues. Germline CDR1 SNHLY, CDR2 FYNNEI. Trimming removed 7 bases from V and 6 bases from J; junction bases left unmatched: 15. The sequenced part of the CDR3 DNA is TGTGCCAGCAACGCAGAGGGCGCGGGAGTTTCCGAG. Translating gives CASNAEGAGVSE. The full CDR3 is CASNAEGAGVSEQYF.

As regards this clone: The read halts 3 residues ahead of the CDR3 end, with the missing end drawn from the germline J gene. The rearrangement uses TRBV7-9 and TRBJ1-2, with D hard to call. This CDR3 has 12 residues. Germline CDR1 SEHNR, CDR2 FQNEAQ (reference sequence). This CDR3 reads CASSTPDYDYTF. CDR3 DNA, as far as it was read: TGTGCCAGCAGCACCCCGGACTACGAC.

Concerning this clone itself: The CDR3 end lies 3 residues beyond the end of the read and is filled in from the germline J gene. The genes are TRBV5-1 and TRBJ1-4; TRBD1 agrees at 8 bases. The CDR3 is 14 amino acids. Germline CDR1 SGHRS, CDR2 YFSETQ. The CDR3 bases that were read are TGCGCCAGCAGCCATGGACAGGGTAATTCACCA. It codes for CASSHGQGNSP. The full CDR3 reads CASSHGQGNSPLFF.

With respect to this clone: Read sequence stops 3 residues before the CDR3 end, and the germline J gene provides the missing end. The gene calls are TRBV25-1 and TRBJ2-3; D gene unclear. The germline V gene has CDR1 MGHDK and CDR2 SYGVNS. Trimming left V 3 bases short and J 6 bases short, with 16 bases between. The CDR3 length is 15 residues. CDR3 DNA (partial): TGTGCCAGCAGTGAGGCCGGGTCCTTCACGGATACG. Encoded protein: CASSEAGSFTDT. The CDR3 in its entirety is CASSEAGSFTDTQYF.

Worth noting for this clone: Read coverage stops 3 residues before the CDR3 terminus; the germline J gene supplies the remainder. The chain carries TRBV3-1 (or the pseudogene TRBV3-2) and TRBJ2-3; TRBD1 matches at 10 bases. The CDR3 runs 15 residues. Germline CDR1 reads LGHDT; CDR2 reads YNNKEL (reference sequence). The DNA read from the CDR3 is TGTGCCAGCAGCCAAAACCCCGGGACAGGGGAGACG. Amino acid sequence: CASSQNPGTGET. The full-length CDR3 reads as CASSQNPGTGETQYF.

The CDR3 bases that were read are TGCGCCAGCAGCCTGGGACAGGGGCCGTCCTACGAG. Protein: CASSLGQGPSYE. The full CDR3 protein reads CASSLGQGPSYEQYF. The chain is built from TRBV5-1 and TRBJ2-7; 10 bases fit TRBD1. The read gets to within 3 residues of the CDR3 end, and the germline J gene fills in the rest. Trimming at V came to 4 bases and at J to 1 base, leaving 5 bases not matched to a gene. Germline V gene sequence: CDR1 SGHRS, CDR2 YFSETQ. The CDR3 length is 15 residues. The variable domain in full, with the rest retrieved from reference TRBV5-1 and TRBJ2-7, is KAGVTQTPRYLIKTRGQQVTLSCSPISGHRSVSWYQQTPGQGLQFLFEYFSETQRNKGNFPGRFSGRQFSNSRSEMNVSTLELGDSALYLCASSLGQGPSYEQYFGPGTRLTVT.

A remark on this clone: The read is 3 residues too short to cover the CDR3 end, so that end is filled in from the germline J gene. The chain joins TRBV3-1 (or the pseudogene TRBV3-2) to TRBJ2-3; 8 nucleotides agree with TRBD2. This CDR3 region has 16 residues. The germline CDR1 and CDR2 sequences are LGHDT and YNNKEL (reference sequence). V lost 2 bases and J lost 5; bases outside the gene matches: 9. CDR3 DNA, as far as it was read: TGTGCCAGCAGCCAAATGGGCGGGGGGATATTAGATACG. It translates to CASSQMGGGILDT. The whole CDR3 is CASSQMGGGILDTQYF.

A word on this clone: The read ends 3 residues before the CDR3 terminus; that terminus is restored from the germline J gene. V is TRBV5-1 and J is TRBJ2-5; the match to TRBD2 covers 10 bases. The CDR3 is made up of 15 amino acids. The V and J ends lost 8 bases and 5 bases, in that order; junction bases with no gene match: 12. The V gene's germline CDR1 is SGHRS and CDR2 YFSETQ. The DNA read from the CDR3 is TGCGCCAGTACCGCAGGAACTAGCGGGAAGGAGACC. It yields the protein CASTAGTSGKET. The whole CDR3 protein reads CASTAGTSGKETQYF.

A remark on this clone: The read comes to an end 3 residues before the CDR3 does, leaving the germline J gene to fill in the end. The V gene is TRBV30, the J gene TRBJ2-4; D ambiguous. This CDR3 is 14 amino acids long. The germline V gene encodes CDR1 GTSNPN and CDR2 SVGIG (reference sequence). V shed 4 bases and J shed 6 bases, with 16 bases lying between them. CDR3 in amino acids: CAWTPVLGPNIQYF. The part of the CDR3 DNA that was read is TGTGCCTGGACCCCCGTTCTGGGCCCAAACATT.

Note on this clone: The CDR3 end falls 3 residues outside the read, so it is completed with the germline J gene. V is TRBV7-2 and J is TRBJ2-1, with D hard to call. This CDR3 is 14 amino acids long. Trimming shortened V by 1 base and J by 4 bases, and 8 bases separated the two germline ends. Germline lookup yields CDR1 SGHTA and CDR2 FQGNSA. The CDR3 here is CASSLEFGYNEQFF. The DNA read from the CDR3 is TGTGCCAGCAGCTTAGAGTTCGGGTACAATGAG.

With regard to this clone: The CDR3 extends 3 residues past the end of the read, so its final part is completed from the germline J gene. J is TRBJ2-7 and V is TRBV12-3 or TRBV12-4; TRBD2 is a possible D gene (7 bases). The CDR3 covers 16 residues. Trimming removed 3 bases from V and 0 bases from J, with 15 bases in between. The CDR3 bases that were read are TGTGCCAGCAGTTTTGGTTCGGCGGGGGCCTCCTACGAG. It translates to CASSFGSAGASYE. The entire CDR3 protein reads CASSFGSAGASYEQYF.